Each of the 6 T cell receptor beta chains below was sequenced from the same sample in a study of shared clonotypes between healthy human individuals. Method: immunoSEQ multiplex PCR; TCRdb's copy keeps in-frame clones and lacks some. Of a few million clones in the sample, 80% to 95% were seen once. Source material: naive CD4+ T cells from PBMCs. The sample's subset: CD45RA+ positively selected. These receptors were taken from a man aged 18 to 29 in good health. Some clones in this sample may be carry-over from other donors' samples.

This chain uses TRBV14 with TRBJ2-7; no clear D. Germline V lookup: CDR1 SGHDN, CDR2 FVKESK. This CDR3 is built from 12 residues. V lost 8 bases and J 6 bases, leaving 14 bases between the germline ends. CDR3 nucleotides: TGTGCCAGCGCGACGGACGCAGGCGAGCAGTACTTC. Translating it yields CASATDAGEQYF.

This clone was detected only once. This chain uses TRBV11-2 with TRBJ2-7; the D gene is possibly TRBD2 (5 bases). With 3 bases removed from V and 12 bases from J, the gap between germline ends came to 18 bases. Germline-derived CDR1 and CDR2 are SGHAT and FQNNGV. The length of the CDR3 is 13 residues. Here the CDR3 DNA reads TGTGCCAGCAGCTTCTGGGGAATCGGGGTAGTGTACTTC. This encodes CASSFWGIGVVYF.

V gene TRBV4-1 combines with J gene TRBJ1-5; no firm D call. V gave up 2 bases and J gave up 5 bases, with 7 bases separating them. This CDR3 comprises 13 residues. Germline assignment: CDR1 MGHRA and CDR2 YSYEKL. The CDR3 DNA follows: TGCGCCAGCAGCCAATGGGTTGATCAGCCCCAGCATTTT. Encoded protein: CASSQWVDQPQHF.

This clone came up a few times. This rearrangement joins TRBV7-9 to TRBJ1-2, with TRBD1 identical over 10 bases. The germline CDR1 and CDR2 sequences are SEHNR and FQNEAQ (reference sequence). This CDR3 contains 14 residues. Germline trimming cut 4 bases from V and 7 bases from J; bases unmatched to any gene: 6. The CDR3 loop reads CASSSTGGSPGYTF. In nucleotides, the CDR3 is TGTGCCAGCAGCTCGACAGGGGGCAGTCCTGGCTACACCTTC.

J is TRBJ2-1 and V is TRBV28, with 9 bases lining up with TRBD1. This CDR3 has 15 amino acids. The V gene end was trimmed by 5 bases and the J gene end by 6 bases; junction bases not matched to a gene: 8. The germline CDR1 and CDR2 sequences are MDHEN and SYDVKM. The CDR3 nucleotides read TGTGCCAGCAGTCCTCACCGGGACAGGGTCAATGAGCAGTTCTTC. Translated: CASSPHRDRVNEQFF.

The rearrangement joins TRBV10-3 to TRBJ2-1; no clear D. CDR1 is ENHRY and CDR2 is SYGVKD in the germline V gene. There are 19 residues in the CDR3. Trimming shortened V by 0 bases and J by 0 bases, and 18 bases separated the two germline ends. The CDR3 nucleotides are TGTGCCATCAGTGAGTCGGCTAGTAACCATGTGTACTCCTACAATGAGCAGTTCTTC. This sequence encodes CAISESASNHVYSYNEQFF.